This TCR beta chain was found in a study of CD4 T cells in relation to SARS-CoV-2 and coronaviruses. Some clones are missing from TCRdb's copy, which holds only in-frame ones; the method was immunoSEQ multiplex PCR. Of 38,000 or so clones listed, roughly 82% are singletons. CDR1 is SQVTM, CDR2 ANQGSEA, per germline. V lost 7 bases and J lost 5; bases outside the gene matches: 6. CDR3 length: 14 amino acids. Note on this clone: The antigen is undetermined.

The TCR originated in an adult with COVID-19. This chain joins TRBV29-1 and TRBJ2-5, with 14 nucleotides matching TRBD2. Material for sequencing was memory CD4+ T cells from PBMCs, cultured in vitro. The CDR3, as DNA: TGCAGCGGTAAGGGGACTAGCGGGAGCGAGACCCAGTACTTC. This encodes CSGKGTSGSETQYF. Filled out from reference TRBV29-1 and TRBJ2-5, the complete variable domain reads SAVISQKPSRDICQRGTSLTIQCQVDSQVTMMFWYRQQPGQSLTLIATANQGSEATYESGFVIDKFPISRPNLTFSTLTVSNMSPEDSSIYLCSGKGTSGSETQYFGPGTRLLVL.